This entry is about one TCR beta chain. No antigen is known for it. These data originate in a study of OX40 agonist ivuxolimab in advanced cancers. Study information: Every 2 weeks, patients got intravenous ivuxolimab at one of six dose levels (0.01-10 mg/kg). General study results and limits: Low normalized clonal expansion also occurred in some nonresponding patients. CD8+ T cells (on average) carried more expanded clones than CD4+ T cells.

The CDR3 is 13 amino acids. Germline CDR1 and CDR2: SGHKS and YYEKEE (reference sequence). V was pared by 1 base and J by 6 bases, with 2 bases of the junction left unmatched. Only in-frame clones appear in the TCRdb table, and some are missing; sequencing was by immunoSEQ multiplex PCR. The profile shows tens of thousands of clones, about nine tenths of them singletons. The sequencing used CD4+ or CD8+ T cells sorted from blood, collected in a trial of the OX40 agonist ivuxolimab. The V gene is TRBV5-5, the J gene TRBJ1-1; TRBD1 aligns across 8 bases. This TCR came from an adult with an advanced solid tumor such as melanoma, head and neck, liver or kidney cancer. The CDR3: CASSLPGGSEAFF. The CDR3 DNA sequence: TGTGCCAGCAGCTTGCCAGGGGGCTCTGAAGCTTTCTTT. Full variable domain (rest looked up from reference TRBV5-5 and TRBJ1-1): DAGVTQSPTHLIKTRGQQVTLRCSPISGHKSVSWYQQVLGQGPQFIFQYYEKEERGRGNFPDRFSARQFPNYSSELNVNALLLGDSALYLCASSLPGGSEAFFGQGTRLTVV.